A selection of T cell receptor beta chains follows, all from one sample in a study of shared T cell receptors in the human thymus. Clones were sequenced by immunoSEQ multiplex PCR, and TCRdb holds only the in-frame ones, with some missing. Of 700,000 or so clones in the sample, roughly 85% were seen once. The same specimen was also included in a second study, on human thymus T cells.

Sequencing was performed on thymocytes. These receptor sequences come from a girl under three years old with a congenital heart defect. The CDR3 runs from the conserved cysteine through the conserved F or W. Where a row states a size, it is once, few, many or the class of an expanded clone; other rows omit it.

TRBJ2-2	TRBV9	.	CASSVGLAGTPGELFF
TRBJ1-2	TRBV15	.	CATSSGDSDREGGYTF
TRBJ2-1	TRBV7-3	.	CASSLGGRGRYNEQFF
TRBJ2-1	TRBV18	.	CASSLAGSSYNEQFF
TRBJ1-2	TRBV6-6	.	CASSYIGQVFYGYTF
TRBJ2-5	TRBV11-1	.	CASSFAGQHAGTQYF
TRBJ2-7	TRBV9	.	CASSAGYKDRQSAYEQYF
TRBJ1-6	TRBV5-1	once	CASSLLYRVPDSPLHF
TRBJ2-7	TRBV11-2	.	CASSGRTGAYEQYF
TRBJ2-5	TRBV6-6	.	CASSPGVAGTWETQYF
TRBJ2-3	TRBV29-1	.	CSVVLWDTQYF
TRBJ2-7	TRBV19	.	CASSPTPGQLYEQYF
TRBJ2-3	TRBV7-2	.	CASSLDRGDPDTQYF
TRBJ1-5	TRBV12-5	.	CASGSGQGSNQPQHF
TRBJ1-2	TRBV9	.	CASSVTYLSMQGGYGYTF
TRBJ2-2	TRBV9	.	CASSYGQGIAGELFF
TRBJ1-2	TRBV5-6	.	CASSLEGPYGYTF
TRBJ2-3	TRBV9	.	CASSLPGTSDTDTQYF
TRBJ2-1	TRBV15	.	CATSRGSPPTGARYNEQFF
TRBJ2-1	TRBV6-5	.	CASRRGYEQFF
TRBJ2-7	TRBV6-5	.	CASSYVAGTGSHEQYF
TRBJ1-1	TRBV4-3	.	CASSQEIQAMNTEAFF
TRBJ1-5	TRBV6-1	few	CASSPLRDSNQPQHF
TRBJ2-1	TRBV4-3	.	CASRRAGNSYNEQFF
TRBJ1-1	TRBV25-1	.	CATQRGGRNAEAFF
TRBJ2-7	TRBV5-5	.	CASSFTGAEEQYF
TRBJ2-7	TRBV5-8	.	CASSHTEFYEQYF
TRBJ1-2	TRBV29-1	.	CSVLQGGYTF
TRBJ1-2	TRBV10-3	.	CAITTDRDAFYGYTF
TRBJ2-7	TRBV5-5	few	CASSLGQGSYEQYF
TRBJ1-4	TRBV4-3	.	CASSQDGRFSNEKLFF
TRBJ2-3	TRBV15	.	CATSRGRASTDTQYF
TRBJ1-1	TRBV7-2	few	CASRFREDTEAFF
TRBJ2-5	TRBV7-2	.	CASSPGGGGTQETQYF
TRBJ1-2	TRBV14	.	CASSPGGANYGYTF
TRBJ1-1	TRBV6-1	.	CASSEYGEAFF
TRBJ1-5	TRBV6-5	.	CASSYSRDTSNQPQHF
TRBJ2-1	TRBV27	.	CASSLLGQQFF
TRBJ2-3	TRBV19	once	CASRSDRTRHRHSTDTQYF
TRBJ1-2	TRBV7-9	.	CASSLLGPANYGYTF
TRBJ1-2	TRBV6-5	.	CASRPLQGERLGYTF
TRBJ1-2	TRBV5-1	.	CASSYPTNPYGYTF
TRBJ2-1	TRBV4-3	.	CASSEGQPLSYNEQFF
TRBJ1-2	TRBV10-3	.	CAIRNTWTAYYGYTF
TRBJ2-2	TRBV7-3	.	CASRLTGGRAGELFF
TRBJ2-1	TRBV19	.	CASSWGQSKREQFF
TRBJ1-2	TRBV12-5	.	CASGLGQGAAYGYTF
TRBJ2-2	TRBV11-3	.	CASSLDVGGLNTGELFF
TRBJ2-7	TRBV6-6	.	CASSYSWDSSYEQYF
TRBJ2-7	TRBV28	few	CASRPDTISYEQYF
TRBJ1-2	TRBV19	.	CASSPPGGHYGYTF
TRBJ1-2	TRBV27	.	CASSTGTGMGYTF
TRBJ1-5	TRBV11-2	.	CASSPRTPNQPQHF
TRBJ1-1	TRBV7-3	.	CASSPRGGRGGHNTEAFF
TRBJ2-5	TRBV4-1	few	CASSQDRGGTQETQYF